One sample yielded the 17 T cell receptor beta chains listed below, sequenced in a study of blood T cell repertoires in COVID-19. Profiling relied on immunoSEQ multiplex PCR, and the TCRdb table lists in-frame clones only, not all of them. The sample includes 200,000 or so clones, about 80% seen only once; the top ten take approximately 7.2%. The specimen sequenced was peripheral blood. The receptors were gathered from a human donor with acute or convalescent COVID-19. The donor label of this sample is uncertain.

This clone has more than one count but fewer than ten. The chain carries TRBV28 and TRBJ1-5; TRBD1 is a possible D gene (5 bases). The germline V and J ends were trimmed by 6 bases and 2 bases, with 5 bases remaining between them. Germline V lookup: CDR1 MDHEN, CDR2 SYDVKM. This CDR3 is 12 amino acids long. DNA of the CDR3: TGTGCCAGCAGACAGGGCAATCAGCCCCAGCATTTT. As protein: CASRQGNQPQHF. The full variable domain, completed using reference TRBV28 and TRBJ1-5, is DVKVTQSSRYLVKRTGEKVFLECVQDMDHENMFWYRQDPGLGLRLIYFSYDVKMKEKGDIPEGYSVSREKKERFSLILESASTNQTSMYLCASRQGNQPQHFGDGTRLSIL.

V is TRBV5-4 and J is TRBJ2-1; 10 positions agree with TRBD2. The germline CDR1 and CDR2 sequences are SGHNT and YYREEE (reference sequence). The CDR3 covers 15 residues. V dropped 9 bases and J dropped 2; count of bases not matched to a gene: 8. CDR3 sequence: CAIAIAGGTYNEQFF. CDR3 nucleotides: TGTGCCATCGCAATAGCGGGAGGAACCTACAATGAGCAGTTCTTC.

V usage is TRBV11-3 and J usage is TRBJ2-7, with TRBD1 as a possible D gene (6 bases). The CDR3 extends over 14 amino acids. With 4 bases removed from V and 5 bases from J, the gap between germline ends came to 15 bases. Germline CDR1 and CDR2: SGHNT and YENEEA. CDR3 in amino acids: CASSSTGILDEQYF. CDR3 in DNA: TGTGCCAGCAGCTCGACAGGTATTCTGGACGAGCAGTACTTC.

V is TRBV27 and J is TRBJ2-5, with TRBD1 matching over 9 bases. The J segment lost 5 bases and the V segment lost 3 bases, leaving 10 bases of the junction unmatched. The CDR3 length is 16 residues. Germline V gives CDR1 MNHEY, CDR2 SMNVEV (reference sequence). The CDR3 sequence: CASSFGGQGGRETQYF. The CDR3 DNA reads TGTGCCAGCAGTTTCGGGGGACAGGGAGGTCGGGAGACCCAGTACTTC.

This clone showed up just once. This rearrangement joins TRBV21-1 to TRBJ2-7; TRBD2 is the table's D call and was not checked against the DNA. TRBV21-1 is shown as a pseudogene. This CDR3 spans 14 amino acids. The DNA of the CDR3 is TGTGCCAGCAGCGGTAGCGGGAGCTCCTACGAGCAGTACTTC. It encodes CASSGSGSSYEQYF.

The chain couples TRBV3-1 (or the pseudogene TRBV3-2) to TRBJ2-3; TRBD2 agrees at 8 bases. Germline-derived CDR1 and CDR2 are LGHDT and YNNKEL (reference sequence). The V segment lost 4 bases and the J segment 4 bases; nucleotides outside the gene matches: 13. The CDR3 extends over 17 amino acids. This CDR3 reads CASSRFMTSGSADTQYF. For the CDR3, the DNA is TGTGCCAGCAGCCGCTTCATGACGAGCGGGAGCGCAGATACGCAGTATTTT.

The chain recombines TRBV7-9 with TRBJ2-5; no reliable D call. Trimming cost V 1 base and J 4 bases, with 16 bases left between them. Germline V CDR1 and CDR2: SEHNR, FQNEAQ (reference sequence). The CDR3 has 16 residues. This CDR3 is CASSLVRPGRGETQYF. The CDR3 coding sequence is TGTGCCAGCAGCTTAGTAAGACCTGGCAGAGGAGAGACCCAGTACTTC.

CDR3: CASSSTGTANTEAFF. The CDR3 DNA sequence: TGTGCCAGCAGTTCCACCGGGACAGCTAACACTGAAGCTTTCTTT. This chain uses TRBV28 with TRBJ1-1; 7 nucleotides line up with TRBD1. This CDR3 region has 15 residues. The V and J ends lost 4 bases and 2 bases, in that order; junction bases with no gene match: 7. Per the germline V gene, CDR1 is MDHEN and CDR2 is SYDVKM.

The chain joins TRBV9 to TRBJ2-1; TRBD2 matches 9 bases. This CDR3 spans 16 amino acids. The germline V gene has CDR1 SGDLS and CDR2 YYNGEE. The junction had 1 base not matched to a gene; V was cut back by 0 bases and J by 0 bases. CDR3 bases: TGTGCCAGCAGCGTAGATAGCGGGAGCTCCTACAATGAGCAGTTCTTC. This encodes CASSVDSGSSYNEQFF. The entire variable domain, with the rest obtained from reference TRBV9 and TRBJ2-1, is as follows: DSGVTQTPKHLITATGQRVTLRCSPRSGDLSVYWYQQSLDQGLQFLIQYYNGEERAKGNILERFSAQQFPDLHSELNLSSLELGDSALYFCASSVDSGSSYNEQFFGPGTRLTVL.

The chain has TRBV5-3 and TRBJ1-6; 8 positions agree with TRBD1. TRBV5-3 is filed as an ORF, its function uncertain. Trimming cost V 5 bases and J 10 bases; bases outside gene matches: 17. This CDR3 has 17 amino acids. The CDR3 sequence is CARSPETRGRAQSPLHF. The CDR3 DNA reads as TGTGCCAGAAGTCCTGAAACCAGGGGGCGCGCCCAATCACCCCTCCACTTT.

This rearrangement joins TRBV18 to TRBJ1-5; D gene ambiguous. This CDR3 spans 14 amino acids. The germline V and J ends were trimmed by 2 bases and 9 bases, with 14 bases remaining between them. Germline values: CDR1 KGHSH, CDR2 LQKENI. CDR3 loop: CASSPGQPPRPQHF. CDR3 bases: TGTGCCAGCTCACCAGGGCAGCCCCCCCGGCCCCAGCATTTT.

The V and J genes are TRBV10-3 and TRBJ2-5; 7 bases match TRBD1. This CDR3 region has 16 residues. CDR1 and CDR2 from the germline V gene are ENHRY and SYGVKD. The ends lost 0 bases at V and 5 bases at J; junction bases unmatched: 9. CDR3 DNA: TGTGCCATCAGTGAGTCGACAGGGTCCGATGGGGAGACCCAGTACTTC. Translation: CAISESTGSDGETQYF.

The chain carries TRBV7-2 and TRBJ2-5; TRBD2 matches 13 bases. The CDR3 extends over 19 amino acids. After removal of 1 base from V and 4 bases from J, the junction contained 12 bases not matched to a gene. Germline CDR1 reads SGHTA; CDR2 reads FQGNSA. The CDR3 loop reads CASSLVHALAGGRRETQYF. The CDR3 DNA follows: TGTGCCAGCAGCTTAGTCCACGCACTAGCGGGAGGGCGGCGAGAGACCCAGTACTTC.

This clone was recorded a few times. The chain has TRBV10-3 and TRBJ1-3, with 7 bases fitting TRBD1. The CDR3 is 16 amino acids. In germline, CDR1 is ENHRY, CDR2 SYGVKD. With 8 bases clipped from V and 3 bases from J, the junction kept 13 bases outside the gene matches. The CDR3, as DNA: TGTGCCATCTCGCCGGGACAGACTGTGATTGGAAACACCATATATTTT. This gives the protein CAISPGQTVIGNTIYF.

V is TRBV30 and J is TRBJ1-1; D possibly corresponds to TRBD1 (5 bases). CDR1 GTSNPN and CDR2 SVGIG come from the germline V gene (reference sequence). CDR3 length: 15 residues. Trimming removed 0 bases at V and 1 base at J, with 12 bases between. For the CDR3, the DNA is TGTGCCTGGAGTGTTCCCTGGGACTGGAACACTGAAGCTTTCTTT. Translated, it gives CAWSVPWDWNTEAFF.

J is TRBJ1-1 and V is TRBV27; the D gene is possibly TRBD1 (5 bases). V lost 9 bases and J 0 bases, leaving 14 bases between the germline ends. This CDR3 is built from 14 residues. Germline CDR1 is MNHEY and CDR2 is SMNVEV (reference sequence). The CDR3 sequence is CASNAGGMNTEAFF. The CDR3 DNA reads TGTGCCAGTAACGCCGGGGGAATGAACACTGAAGCTTTCTTT.

This chain uses TRBV29-1 with TRBJ2-7, with 7 positions matching TRBD2. This CDR3 is 13 amino acids long. Germline CDR1 SQVTM, CDR2 ANQGSEA. V was clipped by 6 bases and J by 0 bases; unmatched bases: 5. CDR3 residues: CSVLASSSYEQYF. In DNA form, the CDR3 reads TGCAGCGTACTAGCGTCGAGCTCCTACGAGCAGTACTTC.